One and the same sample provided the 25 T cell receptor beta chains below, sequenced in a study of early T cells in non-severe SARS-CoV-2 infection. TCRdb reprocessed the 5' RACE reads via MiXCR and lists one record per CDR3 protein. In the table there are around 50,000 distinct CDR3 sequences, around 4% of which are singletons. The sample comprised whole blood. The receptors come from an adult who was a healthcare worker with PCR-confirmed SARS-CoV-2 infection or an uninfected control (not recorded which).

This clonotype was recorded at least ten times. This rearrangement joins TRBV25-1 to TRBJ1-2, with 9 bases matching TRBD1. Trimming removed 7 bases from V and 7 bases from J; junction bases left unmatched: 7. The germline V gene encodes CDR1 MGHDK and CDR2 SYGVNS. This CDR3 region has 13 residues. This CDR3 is CASTPGQGFGYTF. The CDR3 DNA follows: TGTGCCAGCACACCCGGACAGGGGTTTGGCTACACCTTC.

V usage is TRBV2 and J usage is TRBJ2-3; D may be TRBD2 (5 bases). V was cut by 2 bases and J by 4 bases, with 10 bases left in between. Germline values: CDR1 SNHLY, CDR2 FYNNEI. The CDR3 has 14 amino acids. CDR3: CASSELAGSDTQYF. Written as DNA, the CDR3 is TGTGCCAGCAGTGAACTAGCCGGTTCAGATACGCAGTATTTT.

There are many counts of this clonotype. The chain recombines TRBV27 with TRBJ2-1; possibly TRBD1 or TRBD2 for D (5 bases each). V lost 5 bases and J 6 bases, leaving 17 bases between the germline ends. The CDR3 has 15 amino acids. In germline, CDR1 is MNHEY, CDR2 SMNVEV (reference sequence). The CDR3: CASSIRDPRANEQFF. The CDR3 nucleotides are TGTGCCAGCAGTATCCGGGACCCCCGGGCCAATGAGCAGTTCTTC.

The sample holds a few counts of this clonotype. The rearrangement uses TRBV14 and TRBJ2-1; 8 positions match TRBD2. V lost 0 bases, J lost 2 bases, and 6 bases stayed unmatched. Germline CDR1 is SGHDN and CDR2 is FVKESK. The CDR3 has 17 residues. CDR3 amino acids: CASSQDKLLAAYNEQFF. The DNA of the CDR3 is TGTGCCAGCAGCCAAGATAAGCTACTAGCGGCCTACAATGAGCAGTTCTTC.

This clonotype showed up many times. DNA of the CDR3: TGTGCCATCAGTGAACAGACCGCCTCCTACGAGCAGTACTTC. Amino acid sequence: CAISEQTASYEQYF. This sequence joins TRBV10-3 and TRBJ2-7; D is unresolved. Germline assignment: CDR1 ENHRY and CDR2 SYGVKD. This CDR3 contains 14 residues. V lost 3 bases and J 0 bases, leaving 9 bases between the germline ends.

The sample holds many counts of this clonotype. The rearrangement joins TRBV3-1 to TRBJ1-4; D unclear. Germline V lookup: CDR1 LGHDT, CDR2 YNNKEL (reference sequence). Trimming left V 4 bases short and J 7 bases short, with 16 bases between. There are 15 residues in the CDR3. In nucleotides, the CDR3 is TGTGCCAGCAGCCCCAGGAATGGGAGAGGTGAAAAACTGTTTTTT. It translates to CASSPRNGRGEKLFF.

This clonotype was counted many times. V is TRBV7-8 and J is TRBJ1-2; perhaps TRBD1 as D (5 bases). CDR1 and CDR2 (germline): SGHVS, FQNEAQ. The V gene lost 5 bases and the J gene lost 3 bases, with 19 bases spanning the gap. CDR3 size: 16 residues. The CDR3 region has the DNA TGTGCCAGCAGCCCGGAAGCTAGGGGCGTTTACTATGGCTACACCTTC. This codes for CASSPEARGVYYGYTF. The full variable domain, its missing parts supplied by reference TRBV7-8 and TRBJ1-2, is GAGVSQSPRYKVAKRGQDVALRCDPISGHVSLFWYQQALGQGPEFLTYFQNEAQLDKSGLPSDRFFAERPEGSVSTLKIQRTQQEDSAVYLCASSPEARGVYYGYTFGSGTRLTVV.

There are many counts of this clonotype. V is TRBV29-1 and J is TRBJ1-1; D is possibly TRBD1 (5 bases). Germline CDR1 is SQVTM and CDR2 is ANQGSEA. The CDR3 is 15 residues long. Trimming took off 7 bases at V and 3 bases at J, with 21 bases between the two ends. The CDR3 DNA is TGCAGCGCCAACCCTGGGGGGGGGAGGTACACTGAAGCTTTCTTT. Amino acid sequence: CSANPGGGRYTEAFF.

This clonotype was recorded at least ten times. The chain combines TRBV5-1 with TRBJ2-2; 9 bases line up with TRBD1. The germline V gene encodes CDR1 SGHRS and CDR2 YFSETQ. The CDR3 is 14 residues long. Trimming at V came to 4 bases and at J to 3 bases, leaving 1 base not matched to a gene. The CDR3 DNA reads TGCGCCAGCAGCCGACAGGGGGACACCGGGGAGCTGTTTTTT. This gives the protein CASSRQGDTGELFF.

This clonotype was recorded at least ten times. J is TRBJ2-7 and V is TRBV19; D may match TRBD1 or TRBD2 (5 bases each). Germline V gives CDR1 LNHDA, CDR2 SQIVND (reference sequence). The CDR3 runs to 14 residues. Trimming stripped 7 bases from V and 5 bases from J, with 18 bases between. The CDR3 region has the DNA TGTGCCAGTAAACCGGGACCCGGATGGGACGAGCAGTACTTC. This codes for CASKPGPGWDEQYF.

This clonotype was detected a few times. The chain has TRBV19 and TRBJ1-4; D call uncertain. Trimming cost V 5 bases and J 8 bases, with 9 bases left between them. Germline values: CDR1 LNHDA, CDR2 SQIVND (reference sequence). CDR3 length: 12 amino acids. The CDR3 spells CASSDPGEKLFF. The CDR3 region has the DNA TGTGCCAGTAGTGACCCCGGAGAAAAACTGTTTTTT.

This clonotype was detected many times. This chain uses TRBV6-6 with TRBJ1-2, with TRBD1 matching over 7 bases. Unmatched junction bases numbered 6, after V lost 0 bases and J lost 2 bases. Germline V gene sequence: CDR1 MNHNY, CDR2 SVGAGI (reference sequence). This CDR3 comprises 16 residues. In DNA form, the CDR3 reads TGTGCCAGCAGTTACTCGATTCCAGGGGGAAACTATGGCTACACCTTC. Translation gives CASSYSIPGGNYGYTF.

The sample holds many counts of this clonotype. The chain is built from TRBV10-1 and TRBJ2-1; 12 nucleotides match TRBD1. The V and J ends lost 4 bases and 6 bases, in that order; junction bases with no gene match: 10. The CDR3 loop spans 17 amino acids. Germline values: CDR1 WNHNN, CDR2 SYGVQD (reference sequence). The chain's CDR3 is CASSGLTGTGGRNEQFF. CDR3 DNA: TGCGCCAGCAGTGGGCTTACCGGGACAGGGGGCCGCAATGAGCAGTTCTTC.

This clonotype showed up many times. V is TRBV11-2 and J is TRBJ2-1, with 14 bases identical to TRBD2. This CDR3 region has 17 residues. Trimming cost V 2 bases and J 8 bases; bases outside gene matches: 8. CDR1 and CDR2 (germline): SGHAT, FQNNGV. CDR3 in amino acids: CASSLIGLAGGPHEQFF. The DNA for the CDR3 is TGTGCCAGCAGCTTAATAGGACTAGCGGGGGGACCCCATGAGCAGTTCTTC. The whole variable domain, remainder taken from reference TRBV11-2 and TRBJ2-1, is EAGVAQSPRYKIIEKRQSVAFWCNPISGHATLYWYQQILGQGPKLLIQFQNNGVVDDSQLPKDRFSAERLKGVDSTLKIQPAKLEDSAVYLCASSLIGLAGGPHEQFFGPGTRLTVL.

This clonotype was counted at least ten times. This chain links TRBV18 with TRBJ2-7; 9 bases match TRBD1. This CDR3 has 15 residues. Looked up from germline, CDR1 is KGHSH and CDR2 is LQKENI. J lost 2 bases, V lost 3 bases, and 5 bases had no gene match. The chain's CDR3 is CASSPGTGTPYEQYF. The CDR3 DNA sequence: TGTGCCAGCTCACCGGGGACAGGGACCCCCTACGAGCAGTACTTC.

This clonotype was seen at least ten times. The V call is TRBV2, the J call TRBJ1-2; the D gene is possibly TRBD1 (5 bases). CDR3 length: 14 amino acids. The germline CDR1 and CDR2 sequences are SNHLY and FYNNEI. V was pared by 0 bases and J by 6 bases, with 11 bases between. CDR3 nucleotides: TGTGCCAGCAGTGAAGCGGGGCGGAACAATGGCTACACCTTC. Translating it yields CASSEAGRNNGYTF.

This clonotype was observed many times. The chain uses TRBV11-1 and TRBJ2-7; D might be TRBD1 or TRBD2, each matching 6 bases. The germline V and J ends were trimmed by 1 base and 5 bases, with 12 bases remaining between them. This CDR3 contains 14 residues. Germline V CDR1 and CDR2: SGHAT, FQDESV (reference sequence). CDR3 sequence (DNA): TGTGCCAGCAGCTTAGGGCAGGGGAGGCACGAGCAGTACTTC. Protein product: CASSLGQGRHEQYF.

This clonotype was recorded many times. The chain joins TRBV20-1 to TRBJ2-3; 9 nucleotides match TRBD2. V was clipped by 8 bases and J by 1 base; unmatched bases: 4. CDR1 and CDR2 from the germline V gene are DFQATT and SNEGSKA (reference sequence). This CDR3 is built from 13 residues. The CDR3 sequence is CSQIAGGTDTQYF. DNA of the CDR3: TGCAGTCAAATAGCGGGGGGCACAGATACGCAGTATTTT.

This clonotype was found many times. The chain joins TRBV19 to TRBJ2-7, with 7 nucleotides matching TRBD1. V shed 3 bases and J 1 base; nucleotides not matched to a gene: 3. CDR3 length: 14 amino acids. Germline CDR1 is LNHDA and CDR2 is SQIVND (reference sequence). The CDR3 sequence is CASSIMGQSYEQYF. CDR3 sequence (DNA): TGTGCCAGTAGTATTATGGGACAGTCCTACGAGCAGTACTTC.

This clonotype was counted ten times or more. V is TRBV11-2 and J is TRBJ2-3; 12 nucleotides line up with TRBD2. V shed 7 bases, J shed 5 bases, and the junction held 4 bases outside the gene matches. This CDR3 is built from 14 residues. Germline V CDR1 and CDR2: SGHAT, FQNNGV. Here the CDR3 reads CASTRTSGEDTQYF. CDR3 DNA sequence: TGTGCCAGCACCCGGACTAGCGGGGAAGATACGCAGTATTTT.

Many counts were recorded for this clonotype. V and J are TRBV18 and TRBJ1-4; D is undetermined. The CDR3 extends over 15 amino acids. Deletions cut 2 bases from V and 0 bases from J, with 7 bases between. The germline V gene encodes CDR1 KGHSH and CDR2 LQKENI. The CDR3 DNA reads TGTGCCAGCTCACCAGTTTCTGCAACTAATGAAAAACTGTTTTTT. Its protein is CASSPVSATNEKLFF.

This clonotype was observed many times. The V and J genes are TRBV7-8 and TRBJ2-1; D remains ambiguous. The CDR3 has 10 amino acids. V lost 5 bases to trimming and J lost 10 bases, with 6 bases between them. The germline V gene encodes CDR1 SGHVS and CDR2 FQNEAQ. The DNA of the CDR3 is TGTGCCAGCAGCGCAGAAGAGCAGTTCTTC. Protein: CASSAEEQFF.

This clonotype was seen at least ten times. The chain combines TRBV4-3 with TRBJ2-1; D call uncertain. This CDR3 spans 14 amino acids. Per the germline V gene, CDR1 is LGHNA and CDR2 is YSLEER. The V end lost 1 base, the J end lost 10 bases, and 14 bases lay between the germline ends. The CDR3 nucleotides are TGCGCCAGCAGCCAAGCAAGAGGAACACGAGAGCAGTTCTTC. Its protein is CASSQARGTREQFF.

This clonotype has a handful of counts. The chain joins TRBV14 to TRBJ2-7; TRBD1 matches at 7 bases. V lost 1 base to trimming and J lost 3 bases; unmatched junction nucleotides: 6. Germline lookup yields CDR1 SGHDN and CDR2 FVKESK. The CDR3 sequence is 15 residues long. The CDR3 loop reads CASSQVSGQFYEQYF. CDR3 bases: TGTGCCAGCAGCCAAGTCTCGGGACAGTTCTACGAGCAGTACTTC.

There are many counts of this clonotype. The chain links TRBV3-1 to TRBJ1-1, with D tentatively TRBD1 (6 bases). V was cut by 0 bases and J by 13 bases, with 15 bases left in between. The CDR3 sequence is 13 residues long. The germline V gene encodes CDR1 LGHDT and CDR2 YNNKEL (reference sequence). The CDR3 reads CASSQDLEGDDFF. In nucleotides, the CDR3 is TGTGCCAGCAGCCAAGATCTAGAGGGGGATGATTTCTTT.